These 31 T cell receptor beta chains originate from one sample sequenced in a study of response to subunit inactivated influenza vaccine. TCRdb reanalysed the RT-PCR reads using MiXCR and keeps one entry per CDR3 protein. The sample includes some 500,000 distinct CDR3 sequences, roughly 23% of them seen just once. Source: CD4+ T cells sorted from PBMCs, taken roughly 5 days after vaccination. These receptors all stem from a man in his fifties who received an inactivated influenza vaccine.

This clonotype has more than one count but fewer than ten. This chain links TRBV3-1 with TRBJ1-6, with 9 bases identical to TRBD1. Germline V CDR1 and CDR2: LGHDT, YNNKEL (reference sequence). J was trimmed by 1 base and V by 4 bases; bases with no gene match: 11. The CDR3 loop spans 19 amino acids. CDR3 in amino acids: CASSPGQGKMESYNSPLHF. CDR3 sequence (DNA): TGTGCCAGCAGCCCCGGACAGGGGAAAATGGAATCCTATAATTCACCCCTCCACTTT.

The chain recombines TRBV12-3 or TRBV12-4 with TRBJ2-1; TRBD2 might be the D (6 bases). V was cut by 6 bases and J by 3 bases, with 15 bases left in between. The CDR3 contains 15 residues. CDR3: CASSRAGTLYNEQFF. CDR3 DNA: TGTGCCAGCAGCCGAGCCGGGACTCTCTACAATGAGCAGTTCTTC.

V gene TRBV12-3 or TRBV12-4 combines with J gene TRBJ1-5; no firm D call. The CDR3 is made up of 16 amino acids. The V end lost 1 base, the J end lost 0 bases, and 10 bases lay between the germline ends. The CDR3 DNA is TGTGCCAGCAGTTTAGAGTACAAGTATAGCAATCAGCCCCAGCATTTT. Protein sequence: CASSLEYKYSNQPQHF.

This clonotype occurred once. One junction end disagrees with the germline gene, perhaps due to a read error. The chain's CDR3 is CSARWGGPTEVFF. CDR3 nucleotides: TGCAGTGCTAGGTGGGGGGGCCCCACTGAAGTTTTCTTT. This sequence joins TRBV20-1 and TRBJ1-1; D may be TRBD1 (6 bases). Germline V CDR1 and CDR2: DFQATT, SNEGSKA (reference sequence). CDR3 length: 13 residues.

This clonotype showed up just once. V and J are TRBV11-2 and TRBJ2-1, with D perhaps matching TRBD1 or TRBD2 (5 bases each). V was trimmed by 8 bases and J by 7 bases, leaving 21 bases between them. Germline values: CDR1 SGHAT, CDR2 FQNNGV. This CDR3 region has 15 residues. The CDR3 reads CASGQGDRLLNEQFF. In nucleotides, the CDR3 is TGTGCCAGCGGCCAGGGAGATCGTTTATTAAATGAGCAGTTCTTC. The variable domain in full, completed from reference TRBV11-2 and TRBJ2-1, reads EAGVAQSPRYKIIEKRQSVAFWCNPISGHATLYWYQQILGQGPKLLIQFQNNGVVDDSQLPKDRFSAERLKGVDSTLKIQPAKLEDSAVYLCASGQGDRLLNEQFFGPGTRLTVL.

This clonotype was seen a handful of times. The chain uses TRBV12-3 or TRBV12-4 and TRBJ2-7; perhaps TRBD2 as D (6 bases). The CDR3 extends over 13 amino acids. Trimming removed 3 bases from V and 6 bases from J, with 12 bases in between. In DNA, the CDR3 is TGTGCCAGCAGTTTCGGGACTCTCTCCGAGCAGTACTTC. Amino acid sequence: CASSFGTLSEQYF.

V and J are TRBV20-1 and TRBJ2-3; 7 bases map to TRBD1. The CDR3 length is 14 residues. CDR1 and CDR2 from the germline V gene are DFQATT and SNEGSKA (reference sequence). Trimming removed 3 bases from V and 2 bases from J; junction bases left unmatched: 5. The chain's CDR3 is CSASRQGVTDTQYF. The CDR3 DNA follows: TGCAGTGCTAGCCGACAGGGCGTCACAGATACGCAGTATTTT.

DNA for the CDR3: TGTGCCAGCAGTCGTGACTCCCGCTCTGGGGCCAACGTCCTGACTTTC. This sequence encodes CASSRDSRSGANVLTF. This sequence joins TRBV12-3 or TRBV12-4 and TRBJ2-6; D uncertain. CDR3 length: 16 residues. Trimming stripped 5 bases from V and 0 bases from J, with 11 bases between.

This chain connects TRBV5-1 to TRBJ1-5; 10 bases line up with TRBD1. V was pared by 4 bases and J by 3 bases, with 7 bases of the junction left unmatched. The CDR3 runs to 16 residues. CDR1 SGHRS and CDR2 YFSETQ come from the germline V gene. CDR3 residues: CASSGDRGRVNQPQHF. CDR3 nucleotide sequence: TGCGCCAGCAGCGGAGACAGGGGGCGCGTCAATCAGCCCCAGCATTTT.

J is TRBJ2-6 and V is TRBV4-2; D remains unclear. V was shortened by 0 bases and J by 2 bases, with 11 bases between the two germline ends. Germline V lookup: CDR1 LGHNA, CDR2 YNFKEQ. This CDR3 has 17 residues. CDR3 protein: CASSQEGLGTGANVLTF. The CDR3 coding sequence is TGTGCCAGCAGCCAAGAAGGTCTGGGGACTGGGGCCAACGTCCTGACTTTC.

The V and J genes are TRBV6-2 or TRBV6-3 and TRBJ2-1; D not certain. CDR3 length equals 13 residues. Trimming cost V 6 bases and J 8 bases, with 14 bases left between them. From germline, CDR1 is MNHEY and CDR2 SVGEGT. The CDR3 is CASREPAGDEQFF. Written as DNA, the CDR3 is TGTGCCAGCAGAGAACCCGCCGGCGATGAGCAGTTCTTC.

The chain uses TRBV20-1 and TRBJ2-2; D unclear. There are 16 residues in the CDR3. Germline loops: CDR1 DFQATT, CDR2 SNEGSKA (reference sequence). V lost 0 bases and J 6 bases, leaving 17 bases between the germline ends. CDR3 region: CSARDKRSMVAGELFF. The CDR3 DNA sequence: TGCAGTGCTAGAGATAAGAGATCGATGGTTGCCGGGGAGCTGTTTTTT.

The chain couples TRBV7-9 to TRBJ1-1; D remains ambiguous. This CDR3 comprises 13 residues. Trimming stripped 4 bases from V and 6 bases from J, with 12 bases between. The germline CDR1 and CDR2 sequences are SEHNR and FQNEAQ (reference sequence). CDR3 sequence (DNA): TGTGCCAGCAGCTCACTAAGCGATTCTGAAGCTTTCTTT. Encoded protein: CASSSLSDSEAFF.

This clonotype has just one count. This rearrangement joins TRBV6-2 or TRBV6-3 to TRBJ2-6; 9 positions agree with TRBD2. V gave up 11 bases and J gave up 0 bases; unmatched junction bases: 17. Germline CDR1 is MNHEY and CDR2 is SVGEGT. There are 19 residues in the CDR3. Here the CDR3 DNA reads TGTGCCGCTAATCGGACTAGCGTTCGACCGAGCTCTGGGGCCAACGTCCTGACTTTC. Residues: CAANRTSVRPSSGANVLTF.

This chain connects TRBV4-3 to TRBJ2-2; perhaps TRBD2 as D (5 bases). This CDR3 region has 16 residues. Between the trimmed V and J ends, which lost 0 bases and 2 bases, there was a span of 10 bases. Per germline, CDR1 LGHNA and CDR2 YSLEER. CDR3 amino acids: CASSQESGANTGELFF. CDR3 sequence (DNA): TGCGCCAGCAGCCAAGAGAGCGGAGCTAACACCGGGGAGCTGTTTTTT.

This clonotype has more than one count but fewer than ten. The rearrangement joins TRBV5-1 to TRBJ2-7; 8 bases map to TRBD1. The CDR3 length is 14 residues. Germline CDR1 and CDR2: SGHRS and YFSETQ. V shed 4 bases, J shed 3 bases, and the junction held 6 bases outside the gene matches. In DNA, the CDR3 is TGCGCCAGCAGCACCCGGACAGGGCGCTACGAGCAGTACTTC. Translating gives CASSTRTGRYEQYF.

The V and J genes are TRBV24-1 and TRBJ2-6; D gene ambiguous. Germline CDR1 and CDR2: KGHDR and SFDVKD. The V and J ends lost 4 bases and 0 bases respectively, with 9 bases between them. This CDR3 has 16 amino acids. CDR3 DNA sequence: TGTGCCACCAGTGAGGGTCGGCGCTCTGGGGCCAACGTCCTGACTTTC. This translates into CATSEGRRSGANVLTF.

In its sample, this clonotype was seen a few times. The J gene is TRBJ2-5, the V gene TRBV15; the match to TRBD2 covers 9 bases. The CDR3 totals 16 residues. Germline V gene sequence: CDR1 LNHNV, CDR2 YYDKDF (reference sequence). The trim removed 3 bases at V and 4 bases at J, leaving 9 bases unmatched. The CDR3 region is CATSSLRLAGRETQYF. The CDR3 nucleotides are TGTGCCACCAGCAGTCTAAGGCTAGCGGGGAGAGAGACCCAGTACTTC.

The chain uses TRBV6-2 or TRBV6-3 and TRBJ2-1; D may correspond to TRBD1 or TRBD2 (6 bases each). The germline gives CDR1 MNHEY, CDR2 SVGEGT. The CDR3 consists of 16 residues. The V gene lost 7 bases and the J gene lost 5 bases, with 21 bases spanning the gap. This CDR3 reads CASTSPRGGRNNEQFF. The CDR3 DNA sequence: TGTGCCAGCACCTCCCCCCGAGGGGGGAGGAACAATGAGCAGTTCTTC.

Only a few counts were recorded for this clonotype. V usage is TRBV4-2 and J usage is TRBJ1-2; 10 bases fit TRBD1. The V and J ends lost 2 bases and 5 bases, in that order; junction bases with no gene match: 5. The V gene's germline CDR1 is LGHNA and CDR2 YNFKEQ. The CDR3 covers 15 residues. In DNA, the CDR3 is TGTGCCAGCAGCCAAAACCGGGACAGGGGATATGGCTACACCTTC. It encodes CASSQNRDRGYGYTF.

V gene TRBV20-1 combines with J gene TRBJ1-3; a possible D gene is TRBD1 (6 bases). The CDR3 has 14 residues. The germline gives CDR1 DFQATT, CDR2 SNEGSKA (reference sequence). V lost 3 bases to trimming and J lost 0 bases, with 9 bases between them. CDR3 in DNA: TGCAGTGCTAGCGGGGACAACTCTGGAAACACCATATATTTT. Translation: CSASGDNSGNTIYF.

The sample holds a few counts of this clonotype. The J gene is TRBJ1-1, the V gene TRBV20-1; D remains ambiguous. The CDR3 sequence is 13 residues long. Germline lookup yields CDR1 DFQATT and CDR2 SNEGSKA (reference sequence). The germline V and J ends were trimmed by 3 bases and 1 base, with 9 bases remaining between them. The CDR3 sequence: CSASNPGNTEAFF. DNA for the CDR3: TGCAGTGCTAGTAACCCGGGGAACACTGAAGCTTTCTTT.

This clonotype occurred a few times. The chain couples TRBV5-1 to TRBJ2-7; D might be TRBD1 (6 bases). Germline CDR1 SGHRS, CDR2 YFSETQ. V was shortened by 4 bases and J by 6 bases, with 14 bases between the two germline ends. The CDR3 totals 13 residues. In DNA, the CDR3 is TGCGCCAGCAGCGTACGGACAGAGGGCGAGCAGTACTTC. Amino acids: CASSVRTEGEQYF.

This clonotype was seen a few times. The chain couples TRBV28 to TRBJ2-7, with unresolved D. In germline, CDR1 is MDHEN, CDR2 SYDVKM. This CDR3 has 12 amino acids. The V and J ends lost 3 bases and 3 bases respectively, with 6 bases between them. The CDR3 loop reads CASSFLVYEQYF. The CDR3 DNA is TGTGCCAGCAGTTTTTTGGTCTACGAGCAGTACTTC.

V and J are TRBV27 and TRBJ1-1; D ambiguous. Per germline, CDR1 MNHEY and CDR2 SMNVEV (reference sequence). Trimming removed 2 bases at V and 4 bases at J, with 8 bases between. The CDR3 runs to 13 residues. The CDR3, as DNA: TGTGCCAGCAGTTTACCTGATTTCACTGAAGCTTTCTTT. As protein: CASSLPDFTEAFF.

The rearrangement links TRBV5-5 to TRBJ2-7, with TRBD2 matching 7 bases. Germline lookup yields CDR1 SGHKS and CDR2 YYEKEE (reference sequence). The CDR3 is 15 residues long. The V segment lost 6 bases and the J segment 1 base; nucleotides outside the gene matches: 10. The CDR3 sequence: CASNMGGIGSYEQYF. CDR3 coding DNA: TGTGCCAGCAATATGGGGGGGATTGGGTCCTACGAGCAGTACTTC.

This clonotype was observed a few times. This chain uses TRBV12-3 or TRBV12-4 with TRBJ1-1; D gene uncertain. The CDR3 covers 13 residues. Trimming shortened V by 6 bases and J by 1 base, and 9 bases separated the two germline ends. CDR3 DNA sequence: TGTGCCAGCAGCATAGGGAAGAACACTGAAGCTTTCTTT. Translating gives CASSIGKNTEAFF.

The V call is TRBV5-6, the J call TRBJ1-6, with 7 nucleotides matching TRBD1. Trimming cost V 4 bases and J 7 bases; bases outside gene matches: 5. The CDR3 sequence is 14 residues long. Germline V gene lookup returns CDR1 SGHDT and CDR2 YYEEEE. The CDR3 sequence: CASSTGQLNSPLHF. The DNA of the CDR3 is TGTGCCAGCAGCACGGGACAGCTGAATTCACCCCTCCACTTT.

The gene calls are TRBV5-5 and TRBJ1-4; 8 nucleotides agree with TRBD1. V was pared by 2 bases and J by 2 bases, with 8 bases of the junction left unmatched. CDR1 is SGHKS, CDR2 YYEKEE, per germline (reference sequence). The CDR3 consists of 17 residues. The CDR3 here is CASSFTGGRRTNEKLFF. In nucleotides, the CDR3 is TGTGCCAGCAGCTTTACAGGGGGTCGAAGGACTAATGAAAAACTGTTTTTT.

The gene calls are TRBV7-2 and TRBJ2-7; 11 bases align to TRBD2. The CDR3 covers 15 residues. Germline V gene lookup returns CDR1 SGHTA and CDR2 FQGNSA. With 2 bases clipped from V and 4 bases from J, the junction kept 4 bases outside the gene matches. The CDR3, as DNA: TGTGCCAGCAGCTTAAACCCTAGCGGGGGGTACGAGCAGTACTTC. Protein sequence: CASSLNPSGGYEQYF.

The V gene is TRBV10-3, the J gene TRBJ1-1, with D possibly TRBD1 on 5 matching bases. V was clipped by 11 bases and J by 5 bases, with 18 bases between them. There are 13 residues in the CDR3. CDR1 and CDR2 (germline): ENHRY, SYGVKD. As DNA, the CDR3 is TGTGCCGCCGAAGGGGTGTTGGGAACTGAAGCTTTCTTT. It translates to CAAEGVLGTEAFF.